One and the same sample provided the 17 T cell receptor beta chains below, sequenced in a study of blood T cells in healthy people across ages. Next came a second PCR, run for about 7 to 12 cycles, which used a sample-barcoded 5' primer along with a J-beta primer mix. In TCRdb, the 5' RACE reads were re-called with MiXCR into one record per CDR3 protein. The sample comprises approximately 780,000 distinct CDR3 sequences, roughly 26% of which are singletons, and about 3% rests with the top ten. These sequences were also reported in another study, on T cells of mothers and their children.

The sample taken for sequencing was blood. These receptors came from a boy aged 5-17 years in good health.

The V call is TRBV6-5, the J call TRBJ2-3; no clear D gene. Germline CDR1 reads MNHEY; CDR2 reads SVGAGI. The CDR3 has 16 residues. Trimming took 2 bases from V and 0 from J, leaving 12 bases between them. CDR3 DNA: TGTGCCAGCAGTTACAGTCTTTTCCCGAGCACAGATACGCAGTATTTT. It yields the protein CASSYSLFPSTDTQYF.

The rearrangement links TRBV7-9 to TRBJ1-4; TRBD1 matches at 7 bases. V shed 5 bases and J 5 bases; nucleotides not matched to a gene: 11. CDR3 length: 16 residues. Looked up from germline, CDR1 is SEHNR and CDR2 is FQNEAQ (reference sequence). DNA of the CDR3: TGTGCCAGCAGCCACGAGGGGGCGCGGGGGAATGAAAAACTGTTTTTT. This gives the protein CASSHEGARGNEKLFF.

The chain joins TRBV28 to TRBJ2-7; D gene uncertain. The CDR3 is 14 amino acids. V was shortened by 3 bases and J by 2 bases, with 11 bases between the two germline ends. Germline V gene data show CDR1 as MDHEN and CDR2 as SYDVKM. The chain's CDR3 is CASSFRAGTYEQYF. The CDR3 DNA reads as TGTGCCAGCAGTTTTCGGGCAGGAACCTACGAGCAGTACTTC.

This clonotype was detected a few times. The rearrangement uses TRBV6-1 and TRBJ2-1; D call uncertain. V lost 6 bases and J lost 0, with 12 bases in between. Germline V gives CDR1 MNHNS, CDR2 SASEGT. The CDR3 runs to 15 residues. CDR3 loop: CASSTQGSSYNEQFF. In nucleotides, the CDR3 is TGTGCCAGCAGCACCCAAGGTAGCTCCTACAATGAGCAGTTCTTC.

The rearrangement uses TRBV20-1 and TRBJ2-7; D uncertain. This CDR3 is 11 amino acids long. In germline, CDR1 is DFQATT, CDR2 SNEGSKA (reference sequence). V was shortened by 6 bases and J by 6 bases, with 12 bases between the two germline ends. CDR3 nucleotides: TGCAGTGCCGGCGGTGAAGGCGAGCAGTACTTC. Encoded protein: CSAGGEGEQYF.

This chain joins TRBV7-2 and TRBJ2-6, with a weak D call TRBD1 (6 bases). The CDR3 is made up of 16 amino acids. V was cut by 5 bases and J by 0 bases, with 11 bases left in between. Germline lookup yields CDR1 SGHTA and CDR2 FQGNSA. The CDR3, as DNA: TGTGCCAGCAGCAGGGGGAGCGGCTCTGGGGCCAACGTCCTGACTTTC. Amino acids: CASSRGSGSGANVLTF.

This clonotype was detected a few times. This chain joins TRBV5-1 and TRBJ2-3; D is unresolved. V lost 0 bases to trimming and J lost 0 bases, with 5 bases between them. From germline, CDR1 is SGHRS and CDR2 YFSETQ. The CDR3 is 14 residues long. The CDR3 nucleotides read TGCGCCAGCAGCTTGGCTGATAGCACAGATACGCAGTATTTT. It yields the protein CASSLADSTDTQYF.

This clonotype was seen a handful of times. The J gene is TRBJ1-6, the V gene TRBV6-1; the D gene is possibly TRBD1 (6 bases). Germline-derived CDR1 and CDR2 are MNHNS and SASEGT. Between the trimmed V and J ends, which lost 6 bases and 5 bases, there was a span of 17 bases. CDR3 length: 16 residues. For the CDR3, the DNA is TGTGCCAGCAGCCTGGCTTGGACAGAAGATAATTCACCCCTCCACTTT. Protein: CASSLAWTEDNSPLHF.

In its sample, this clonotype was seen a few times. The chain links TRBV6-2 or TRBV6-3 to TRBJ2-7, with 10 nucleotides matching TRBD2. After removal of 8 bases from V and 4 bases from J, the junction contained 5 bases not matched to a gene. CDR3 length: 13 amino acids. CDR1 and CDR2 (germline): MNHEY, SVGEGT. This chain's CDR3 is CASQAGGPYEQYF. CDR3 coding DNA: TGTGCCAGCCAAGCGGGGGGGCCTTACGAGCAGTACTTC.

The rearrangement links TRBV6-4 to TRBJ1-1; 7 bases line up with TRBD1. The germline CDR1 and CDR2 sequences are MRHNA and SNTAGT. The J segment lost 7 bases and the V segment lost 0 bases, leaving 8 bases of the junction unmatched. The CDR3 spans 15 residues. The CDR3 DNA sequence: TGTGCCAGCAGTGACTCGGGCAGGGGGGGAGGTGAAGCTTTCTTT. Translation gives CASSDSGRGGGEAFF.

The V gene is TRBV12-3 or TRBV12-4, the J gene TRBJ1-2; D might be TRBD1 (5 bases). The CDR3 is made up of 13 amino acids. V lost 3 bases to trimming and J lost 4 bases, with 9 bases between them. The CDR3 reads CASSFGTLYGYTF. CDR3 nucleotides: TGTGCCAGCAGTTTTGGGACCCTCTATGGCTACACCTTC.

This clonotype was observed a handful of times. The rearrangement joins TRBV7-9 to TRBJ1-1, with D unresolved. Germline assignment: CDR1 SEHNR and CDR2 FQNEAQ (reference sequence). This CDR3 region has 14 residues. Trimming removed 2 bases at V and 2 bases at J, with 9 bases between. The DNA of the CDR3 is TGTGCCAGCAGCTTATCCCCGGTCAACACTGAAGCTTTCTTT. Translating it yields CASSLSPVNTEAFF. Full variable domain (rest looked up from reference TRBV7-9 and TRBJ1-1): DTGVSQNPRHKITKRGQNVTFRCDPISEHNRLYWYRQTLGQGPEFLTYFQNEAQLEKSRLLSDRFSAERPKGSFSTLEIQRTEQGDSAMYLCASSLSPVNTEAFFGQGTRLTVV.

The V call is TRBV4-1, the J call TRBJ1-2; D may be TRBD1 (5 bases). Trimming removed 11 bases at V and 8 bases at J, with 15 bases between. This CDR3 has 11 residues. CDR1 is MGHRA and CDR2 is YSYEKL in the germline V gene. The CDR3, as DNA: TGCGCCGACCAAACAGGAGTGGGCTACACCTTC. Protein: CADQTGVGYTF.

V usage is TRBV6-2 or TRBV6-3 and J usage is TRBJ1-5, with D perhaps TRBD1 (6 bases). Germline V CDR1 and CDR2: MNHEY, SVGEGT. V was cut by 6 bases and J by 5 bases, with 23 bases left in between. CDR3 length: 17 residues. CDR3 coding DNA: TGTGCCAGCAGCCGCACCATACAACAGGGATCCGATCAGCCCCAGCATTTT. Residues: CASSRTIQQGSDQPQHF.

The V gene is TRBV27, the J gene TRBJ2-2, with 8 bases that match TRBD2. Germline V gene sequence: CDR1 MNHEY, CDR2 SMNVEV (reference sequence). The CDR3 extends over 15 amino acids. Here the CDR3 DNA reads TGTGCTTCCGGGGGGGGGACTTTACTTACCGGGGAGCTGTTTTTT. Translation: CASGGGTLLTGELFF.

The CDR3: CASSQEWDLNTEAFF. The CDR3 DNA sequence: TGCGCCAGCAGCCAAGAATGGGATTTGAACACTGAAGCTTTCTTT. This chain joins TRBV4-3 and TRBJ1-1; D gene uncertain. The germline V gene has CDR1 LGHNA and CDR2 YSLEER. This CDR3 spans 15 amino acids. Trimming shortened V by 0 bases and J by 0 bases, and 8 bases separated the two germline ends.

J is TRBJ2-5 and V is TRBV7-3, with 7 bases identical to TRBD2. V shed 4 bases and J 5 bases; nucleotides not matched to a gene: 10. The CDR3 is 15 amino acids. Germline-derived CDR1 and CDR2 are SGHTA and FQGTGA. The CDR3 DNA follows: TGTGCCAGCAGCTCTGGAGCGGCGGGGGTGGAGACCCAGTACTTC. Protein: CASSSGAAGVETQYF.